Shown below are 18 T cell receptor beta chains from a single sample sequenced in a study of molecular identifiers for immune sequencing clone quantification. TCRdb redid the calling of the PCR reads with MiXCR, one entry per CDR3 protein. The data show roughly 300,000 distinct CDR3 sequences, 24% seen once. Sequenced: naive CD8+ T cells from blood, with Jurkat cell RNA spiked in. As for subset: FACS-sorted CD8+CD4-CCR7+CD45RA+ naive T cells. The origin of the receptors is a human donor in good health. Some libraries in this study had Jurkat cell RNA spiked in.

This clonotype was recorded at least ten times. This chain uses TRBV14 with TRBJ2-2; D call uncertain. The CDR3 contains 15 residues. Per germline, CDR1 SGHDN and CDR2 FVKESK. Trimming removed 0 bases at V and 2 bases at J, with 7 bases between. The DNA of the CDR3 is TGTGCCAGCAGCCAAGAAGGCCTTAACACCGGGGAGCTGTTTTTT. It codes for CASSQEGLNTGELFF.

This sequence joins TRBV18 and TRBJ2-7; 7 nucleotides match TRBD1. In germline, CDR1 is KGHSH, CDR2 LQKENI. CDR3 length: 14 amino acids. V dropped 3 bases and J dropped 7; count of bases not matched to a gene: 9. DNA for the CDR3: TGTGCCAGCTCACCTAGGGACAGTGTAGATGAGCAGTACTTC. Protein product: CASSPRDSVDEQYF.

This clonotype was seen a handful of times. V is TRBV1 and J is TRBJ2-1; no check of the table's D call, TRBD2, against the DNA was made. TRBV1 is flagged as a pseudogene. The CDR3 runs 14 residues. CDR3 in amino acids: CTSSRTSRDNEQLF. The CDR3 bases are TGCACCAGCAGCCGGACTAGCAGAGACAATGAGCAGCTCTTC.

CDR3 DNA sequence: TGCAGTGCTAGACCTAGCGGGGGAGTTCTCGAGCAGTACTTC. Amino acid sequence: CSARPSGGVLEQYF. V and J are TRBV20-1 and TRBJ2-7; 10 nucleotides align to TRBD2. The germline V gene encodes CDR1 DFQATT and CDR2 SNEGSKA (reference sequence). This CDR3 has 14 amino acids. After removal of 2 bases from V and 6 bases from J, the junction contained 7 bases not matched to a gene.

Details on this clonotype: A single base separates this from a much larger clone, so it may be a read error. This chain connects TRBV5-6 to TRBJ1-1; no clear D. V lost 3 bases, J lost 8 bases, and 14 bases lay in between. The length of the CDR3 is 13 residues. Germline CDR1 and CDR2: SGHDT and YYEEEE. The CDR3 spells CASSCRPAPEAFF. CDR3 nucleotide sequence: TGTGCCAGCAGCTGTCGTCCCGCCCCAGAAGCTTTCTTT.

For this clonotype: This clone may be a read error of a much larger clone one base away. The chain joins TRBV5-3 to TRBJ2-5; 7 bases agree with TRBD1. TRBV5-3 is an open reading frame whose function is uncertain. The CDR3 loop spans 15 amino acids. CDR3 bases: TGTACCAGCAGCTTAACCGGGACAGCACAAGAGACCCAGTACTTC. Encoded protein: CTSSLTGTAQETQYF.

Turning to this clonotype: One end of the junction varies from germline; a read error may be responsible. The V gene is TRBV29-1, the J gene TRBJ2-5, with 7 bases matching TRBD2. Germline CDR1 reads SQVTM; CDR2 reads ANQGSEA. CDR3 length: 14 amino acids. DNA of the CDR3: TGCAGCGTTGAAGGACTAGCCGACCAAGAGACCCAGCACTTC. Translated, it gives CSVEGLADQETQHF.

The table lists this clonotype with a few counts. The genes are TRBV2 and TRBJ2-7; D might be TRBD1 (5 bases). CDR3 length equals 16 residues. Trimming took 3 bases from V and 2 from J, leaving 17 bases between them. Germline lookup yields CDR1 SNHLY and CDR2 FYNNEI. CDR3 bases: TGTGCCAGCAGTGACCCCGGGCAGGGAATCCCCTACGAGCAGTACTTC. It translates to CASSDPGQGIPYEQYF.

This clonotype was observed a handful of times. The CDR3 loop reads CASSSPEGSKGYTF. For the CDR3, the DNA is TGTGCCAGCAGTTCCCCTGAGGGATCAAAAGGCTACACCTTC. This sequence joins TRBV12-3 or TRBV12-4 and TRBJ1-2; D is undetermined. The V gene lost 4 bases and the J gene lost 8 bases, with 17 bases spanning the gap. The CDR3 has 14 amino acids.

V and J are TRBV7-9 and TRBJ2-1; a possible D gene is TRBD1 (6 bases). From germline, CDR1 is SEHNR and CDR2 FQNEAQ (reference sequence). Trimming left V 5 bases short and J 4 bases short, with 18 bases between. CDR3 length equals 16 residues. The CDR3 coding sequence is TGTGCCAGCAGCCCTGGGGGCAGTAGGGGGTACAATGAGCAGTTCTTC. Protein: CASSPGGSRGYNEQFF.

As for this clonotype: A much larger clone lies one base from this, so it may be a read error. The chain carries TRBV2 and TRBJ2-1, with 11 bases lining up with TRBD1. Germline loops: CDR1 SNHLY, CDR2 FYNNEI. The CDR3 consists of 15 residues. Unmatched junction bases numbered 8, after V lost 5 bases and J lost 8 bases. For the CDR3, the DNA is TGTGCCAGCAGTCCGGGACAGGGGGTGTTTGATGAGCAGTTCTTC. Its translation: CASSPGQGVFDEQFF.

The chain couples TRBV28 to TRBJ1-3, with no clear D. The CDR3 length is 17 residues. Germline values: CDR1 MDHEN, CDR2 SYDVKM. V lost 3 bases and J 0 bases, leaving 15 bases between the germline ends. The CDR3, as DNA: TGTGCCAGCAGTTTTTTGGCCAGCTCCCTCTCTGGAAACACCATATATTTT. Translated: CASSFLASSLSGNTIYF.

This clonotype has only one observation. This may come from a read error, since a much larger clone is one base off. The chain joins TRBV29-1 to TRBJ1-5, with a possible D match to TRBD1 (5 bases). The CDR3 totals 14 residues. The germline gives CDR1 SQVTM, CDR2 ANQGSEA. The CDR3 spells CSAQAGGFNQLQHF. As DNA, the CDR3 is TGCAGCGCTCAAGCGGGGGGATTTAATCAGCTCCAGCATTTT.

As to this clonotype: It may be a read error: a sequence one base away is much more abundant. The J gene is TRBJ1-5, the V gene TRBV7-9; a weak D match, TRBD1 (6 bases). This CDR3 spans 18 amino acids. The ends were cut back, 5 bases at V and 2 bases at J, with 22 bases in the middle. Per germline, CDR1 SEHNR and CDR2 FQNEAQ (reference sequence). The CDR3 nucleotides are TGTGCCAGCAGCGCCGGACTGGGGGCTATTGTGGGCAATCAGCCCCAGCATTTT. Translation gives CASSAGLGAIVGNQPQHF.

This sequence joins TRBV5-6 and TRBJ2-7; D not certain. CDR3 length equals 14 residues. V was trimmed by 0 bases and J by 3 bases, leaving 10 bases between them. CDR1 is SGHDT, CDR2 YYEEEE, per germline. The CDR3 sequence is CASSLAFSYYEQYF. The CDR3, as DNA: TGTGCCAGCAGCTTGGCCTTCTCCTACTACGAGCAGTACTTC.

This clonotype was seen repeatedly, ten times or more. The chain has TRBV19 and TRBJ2-5; no clear D gene. V was pared by 1 base and J by 2 bases, with 5 bases between. The CDR3 runs to 13 residues. Germline-derived CDR1 and CDR2 are LNHDA and SQIVND (reference sequence). In nucleotides, the CDR3 is TGTGCCAGTAGTATAGCAGGTCAAGAGACCCAGTACTTC. Protein sequence: CASSIAGQETQYF. The variable domain in full, completed from reference TRBV19 and TRBJ2-5, reads DGGITQSPKYLFRKEGQNVTLSCEQNLNHDAMYWYRQDPGQGLRLIYYSQIVNDFQKGDIAEGYSVSREKKESFPLTVTSAQKNPTAFYLCASSIAGQETQYFGPGTRLLVL.

The chain links TRBV6-2 or TRBV6-3 to TRBJ1-1; perhaps TRBD1 as D (5 bases). The germline V gene has CDR1 MNHEY and CDR2 SVGEGT. The CDR3 extends over 14 amino acids. Trimming cost V 7 bases and J 3 bases, with 15 bases left between them. In nucleotides, the CDR3 is TGTGCCAGCAAGGGTATGACAGATTACACTGAAGCTTTCTTT. Its protein product is CASKGMTDYTEAFF.

CDR3: CSAPAGAIAADTQYF. The CDR3 nucleotides read TGCAGTGCTCCTGCTGGAGCAATCGCAGCGGATACGCAGTATTTT. V and J are TRBV20-1 and TRBJ2-3; D not resolved. Germline V gives CDR1 DFQATT, CDR2 SNEGSKA (reference sequence). Trimming took 5 bases from V and 6 from J, leaving 21 bases between them. This CDR3 spans 15 amino acids.